These 4 T cell receptor beta chains came from one sample sequenced in a study of cytomegalovirus exposure and HLA in healthy donors (dated by TCRdb to the late 2010s). Library prep was done by the immunoSEQ multiplex PCR assay. For the multiplex PCR, a mixture combining 60 forward primers for TCR Vbeta segments and 13 reverse primers for TCR Jbeta segments was used. TCRdb took this table from immuneACCESS and kept in-frame rearrangements with V and J called. Such tables lack part of the clones; where checked against another copy, unresolved V genes explain under half of the gap, and the rest is unexplained. This sample holds some 130,000 clones; about 80% were observed only once. 1% of the sample is held by the ten biggest clonotypes. Sequencing was done on a sample of PBMCs. These receptor sequences come from a man aged 35 to 55 in good health and CMV-seronegative.

The chain employs TRBV5-6 and TRBJ2-3; D ambiguous. V lost 0 bases to trimming and J lost 0 bases, with 5 bases between them. This CDR3 spans 14 amino acids. CDR1 and CDR2 (germline): SGHDT, YYEEEE. CDR3 region: CASSLDHSTDTQYF. The CDR3 DNA is TGTGCCAGCAGCTTGGATCATAGCACAGATACGCAGTATTTT.

The V and J genes are TRBV10-3 and TRBJ2-5; D gene ambiguous. Trimming shortened V by 3 bases and J by 5 bases, and 4 bases separated the two germline ends. The germline V gene encodes CDR1 ENHRY and CDR2 SYGVKD. The length of the CDR3 is 11 residues. The chain's CDR3 is CAISDRETQYF. DNA for the CDR3: TGTGCCATCAGTGATCGGGAGACCCAGTACTTC.

This sequence joins TRBV29-1 and TRBJ2-5, with TRBD1 identical over 11 bases. V was clipped by 6 bases and J by 4 bases; unmatched bases: 1. The CDR3 is made up of 12 amino acids. Germline lookup yields CDR1 SQVTM and CDR2 ANQGSEA. In DNA form, the CDR3 reads TGCAGCGTCGGACAGGGGGCAGAGACCCAGTACTTC. Its protein product is CSVGQGAETQYF. Full variable domain (remainder filled in from reference TRBV29-1 and TRBJ2-5): SAVISQKPSRDICQRGTSLTIQCQVDSQVTMMFWYRQQPGQSLTLIATANQGSEATYESGFVIDKFPISRPNLTFSTLTVSNMSPEDSSIYLCSVGQGAETQYFGPGTRLLVL.

The chain couples TRBV27 to TRBJ2-2; 9 bases line up with TRBD2. This CDR3 spans 16 amino acids. Looked up from germline, CDR1 is MNHEY and CDR2 is SMNVEV (reference sequence). With V trimmed by 2 bases and J by 3 bases, 4 bases remained unmatched. This CDR3 is CASSLSAGGYTGELFF. CDR3 in DNA: TGTGCCAGCAGTTTAAGTGCGGGGGGGTACACCGGGGAGCTGTTTTTT.